These 3 T cell receptor beta chains share one sample of origin, sequenced in a study of blood T cell repertoires in COVID-19. TCRdb's copy holds only in-frame clones and misses some; the assay was immunoSEQ multiplex PCR. Of around 80,000 clones listed, 82% are singletons. Material: peripheral blood. These receptor sequences come from a human donor in a cohort sampled during active COVID-19.

The rearrangement uses TRBV7-2 and TRBJ2-1; TRBD2 matches 9 bases. The V segment lost 5 bases and the J segment 6 bases; nucleotides outside the gene matches: 8. The CDR3 has 15 amino acids. Germline assignment: CDR1 SGHTA and CDR2 FQGNSA. This CDR3 reads CASSPLAGGANEQFF. In nucleotides, the CDR3 is TGTGCCAGCAGCCCCCTCGCGGGGGGGGCCAATGAGCAGTTCTTC.

The chain links TRBV7-9 to TRBJ1-2, with 7 bases aligning to TRBD1. V shed 2 bases, J shed 6 bases, and the junction held 3 bases outside the gene matches. Looked up from germline, CDR1 is SEHNR and CDR2 is FQNEAQ (reference sequence). The CDR3 has 13 amino acids. This CDR3 reads CASSLSGTDGYTF. CDR3 DNA: TGTGCCAGCAGCTTAAGTGGGACAGATGGCTACACCTTC.

The rearrangement uses TRBV30 and TRBJ2-5; D is possibly TRBD2 (6 bases). V shed 5 bases and J shed 5 bases, with 6 bases lying between them. This CDR3 contains 10 residues. Germline lookup yields CDR1 GTSNPN and CDR2 SVGIG (reference sequence). Written as DNA, the CDR3 is TGTGCCTGGGCGGGGGAGACCCAGTACTTC. Its translation: CAWAGETQYF.